What follows is one T cell receptor beta chain and its context. The record originates from a study of control samples from healthy donors and cancer patients. The assay was immunoSEQ multiplex PCR, and TCRdb's table has in-frame clones only and misses some. The table lists 120,000 or so clones, approximately 95% of them singletons. Sequences were obtained from blood. This receptor was identified in a man between 25 and 39 years old in good health.

Written as DNA, the CDR3 is TGCGCCAGCAGCTTCGGCAACCAAGAGACCCAGTACTTC. It yields the protein CASSFGNQETQYF. This chain connects TRBV5-1 to TRBJ2-5; D remains unclear. Trimming pared 2 bases from V and 0 bases from J, leaving 5 bases between. CDR1 and CDR2 from the germline V gene are SGHRS and YFSETQ. The CDR3 covers 13 residues.